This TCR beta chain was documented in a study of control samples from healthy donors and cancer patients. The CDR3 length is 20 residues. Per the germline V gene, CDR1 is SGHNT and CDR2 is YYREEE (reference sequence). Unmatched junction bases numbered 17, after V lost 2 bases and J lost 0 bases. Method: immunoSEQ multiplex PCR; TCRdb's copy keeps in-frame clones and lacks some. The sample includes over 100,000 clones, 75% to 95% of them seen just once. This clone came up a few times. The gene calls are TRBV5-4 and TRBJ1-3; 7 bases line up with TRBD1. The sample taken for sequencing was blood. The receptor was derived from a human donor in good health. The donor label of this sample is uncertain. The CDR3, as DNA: TGTGCCAGCAGCTTAGGTGGGGGGGAGACAGGGCGACGCTCTGGAAACACCATATATTTT. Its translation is CASSLGGGETGRRSGNTIYF.